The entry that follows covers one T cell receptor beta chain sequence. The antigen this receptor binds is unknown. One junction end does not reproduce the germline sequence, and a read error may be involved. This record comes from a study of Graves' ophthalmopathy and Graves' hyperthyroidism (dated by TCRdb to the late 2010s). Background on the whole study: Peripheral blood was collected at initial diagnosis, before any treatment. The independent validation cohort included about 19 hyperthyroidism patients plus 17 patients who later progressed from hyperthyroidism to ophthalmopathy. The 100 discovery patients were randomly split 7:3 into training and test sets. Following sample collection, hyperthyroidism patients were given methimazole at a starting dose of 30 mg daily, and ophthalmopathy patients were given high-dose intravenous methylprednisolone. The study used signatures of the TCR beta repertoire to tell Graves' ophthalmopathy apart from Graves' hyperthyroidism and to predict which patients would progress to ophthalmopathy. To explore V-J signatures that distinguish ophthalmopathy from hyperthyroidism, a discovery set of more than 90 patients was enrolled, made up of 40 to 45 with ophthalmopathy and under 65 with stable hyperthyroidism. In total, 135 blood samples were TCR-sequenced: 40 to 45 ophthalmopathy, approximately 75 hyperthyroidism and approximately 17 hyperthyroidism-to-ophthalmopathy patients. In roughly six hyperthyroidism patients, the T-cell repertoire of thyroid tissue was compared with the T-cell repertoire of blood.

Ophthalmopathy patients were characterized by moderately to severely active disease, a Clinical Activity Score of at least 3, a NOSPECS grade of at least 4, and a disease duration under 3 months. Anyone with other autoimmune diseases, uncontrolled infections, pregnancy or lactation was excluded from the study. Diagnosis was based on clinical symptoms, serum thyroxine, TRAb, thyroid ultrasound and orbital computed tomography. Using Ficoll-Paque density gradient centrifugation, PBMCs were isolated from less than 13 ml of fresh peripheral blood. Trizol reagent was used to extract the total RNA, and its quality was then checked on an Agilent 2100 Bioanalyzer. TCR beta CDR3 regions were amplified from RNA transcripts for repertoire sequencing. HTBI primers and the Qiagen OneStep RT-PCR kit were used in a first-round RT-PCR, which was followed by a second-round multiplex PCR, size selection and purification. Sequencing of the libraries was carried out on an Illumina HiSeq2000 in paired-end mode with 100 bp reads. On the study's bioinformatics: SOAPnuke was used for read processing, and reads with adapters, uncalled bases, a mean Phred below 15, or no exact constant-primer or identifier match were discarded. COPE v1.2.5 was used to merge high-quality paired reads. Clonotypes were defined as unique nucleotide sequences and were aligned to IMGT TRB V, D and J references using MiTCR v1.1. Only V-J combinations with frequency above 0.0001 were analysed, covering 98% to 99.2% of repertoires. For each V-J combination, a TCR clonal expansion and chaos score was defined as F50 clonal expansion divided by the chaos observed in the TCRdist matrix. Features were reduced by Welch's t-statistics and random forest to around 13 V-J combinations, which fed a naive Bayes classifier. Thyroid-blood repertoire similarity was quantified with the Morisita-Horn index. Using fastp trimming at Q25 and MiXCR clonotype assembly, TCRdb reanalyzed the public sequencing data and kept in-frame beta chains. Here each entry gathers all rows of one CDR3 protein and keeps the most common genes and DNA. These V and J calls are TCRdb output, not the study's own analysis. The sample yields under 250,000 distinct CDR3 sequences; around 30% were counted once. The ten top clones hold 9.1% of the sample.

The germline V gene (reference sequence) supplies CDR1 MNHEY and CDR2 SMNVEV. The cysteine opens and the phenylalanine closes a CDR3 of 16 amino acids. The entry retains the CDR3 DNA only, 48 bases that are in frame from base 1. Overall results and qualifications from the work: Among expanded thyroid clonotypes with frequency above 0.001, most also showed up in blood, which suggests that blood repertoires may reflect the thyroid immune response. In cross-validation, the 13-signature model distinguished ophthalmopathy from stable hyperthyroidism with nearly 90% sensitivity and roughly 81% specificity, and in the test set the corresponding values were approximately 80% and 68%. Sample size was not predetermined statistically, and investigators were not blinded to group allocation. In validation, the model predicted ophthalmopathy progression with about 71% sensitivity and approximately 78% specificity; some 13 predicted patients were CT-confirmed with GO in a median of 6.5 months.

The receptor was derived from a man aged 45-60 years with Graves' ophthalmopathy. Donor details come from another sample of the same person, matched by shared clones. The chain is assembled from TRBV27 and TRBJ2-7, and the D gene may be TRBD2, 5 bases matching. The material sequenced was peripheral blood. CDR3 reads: CATSDASGESSYEQYF. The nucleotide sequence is TGTGCCACCAGTGATGCGAGCGGAGAAAGCTCCTACGAGCAGTACTTC.